One sample yielded the 6 T cell receptor beta chains listed below, sequenced in a study of blood T cell repertoires in COVID-19. Clones were sequenced by immunoSEQ multiplex PCR, and TCRdb holds only the in-frame ones, with some missing. Found here are some 210,000 clones, around nine tenths of them singletons; the top ten hold about 6%. Sequencing was performed on peripheral blood. All receptors derive from a man in his fifties or sixties who had recovered from COVID-19.

A single count supports this clone. The V gene is TRBV19, the J gene TRBJ2-2; D possibly corresponds to TRBD1 (5 bases). Germline CDR1 is LNHDA and CDR2 is SQIVND (reference sequence). The CDR3 length is 16 residues. The V gene lost 7 bases and the J gene lost 7 bases, with 22 bases spanning the gap. The CDR3 loop reads CASTSRARQNGGELFF. Here the CDR3 DNA reads TGTGCCAGTACCTCAAGAGCCCGACAGAATGGCGGGGAGCTGTTTTTT. The full variable domain, rest sourced from reference TRBV19 and TRBJ2-2, is DGGITQSPKYLFRKEGQNVTLSCEQNLNHDAMYWYRQDPGQGLRLIYYSQIVNDFQKGDIAEGYSVSREKKESFPLTVTSAQKNPTAFYLCASTSRARQNGGELFFGEGSRLTVL.

The CDR3 protein is CASSPRTGHEQYF. In DNA form, the CDR3 reads TGTGCCAGCAGCCCCAGGACAGGGCACGAGCAGTACTTC. V is TRBV16 and J is TRBJ2-7; 8 nucleotides agree with TRBD1. In germline, CDR1 is KGHSY, CDR2 FQNENV. V lost 4 bases to trimming and J lost 5 bases; unmatched junction nucleotides: 4. The length of the CDR3 is 13 residues.

This sequence joins TRBV15 and TRBJ1-1; 8 nucleotides agree with TRBD1. Trimming took 5 bases from V and 1 from J; bases not matched to a gene: 6. The CDR3 runs to 15 residues. From germline, CDR1 is LNHNV and CDR2 YYDKDF (reference sequence). CDR3 region: CATSERTGKNTEAFF. CDR3 nucleotides: TGTGCCACCAGCGAGCGGACAGGGAAGAACACTGAAGCTTTCTTT. The full variable domain, its missing parts supplied by reference TRBV15 and TRBJ1-1, is DAMVIQNPRYQVTQFGKPVTLSCSQTLNHNVMYWYQQKSSQAPKLLFHYYDKDFNNEADTPDNFQSRRPNTSFCFLDIRSPGLGDTAMYLCATSERTGKNTEAFFGQGTRLTVV.

This clone was counted only a few times. This sequence joins TRBV13 and TRBJ1-4; TRBD1 aligns across 7 bases. V was clipped by 5 bases and J by 3 bases; unmatched bases: 3. This CDR3 spans 14 amino acids. The germline V gene has CDR1 PRHDT and CDR2 FYEKMQ (reference sequence). This CDR3 reads CASSPTGSNEKLFF. CDR3 nucleotides: TGTGCCAGCAGCCCGACAGGGTCTAATGAAAAACTGTTTTTT.

The V and J genes are TRBV6-5 and TRBJ2-7, with a weak D call TRBD2 (5 bases). V gave up 2 bases and J gave up 5 bases, with 13 bases separating them. Germline values: CDR1 MNHEY, CDR2 SVGAGI. CDR3 length: 14 amino acids. CDR3 region: CASSYNRGIHEQYF. The CDR3 DNA reads TGTGCCAGCAGTTACAACCGGGGTATCCACGAGCAGTACTTC.

A few counts support this clone. V gene TRBV7-2 combines with J gene TRBJ2-1; 8 nucleotides line up with TRBD2. The V segment lost 0 bases and the J segment 4 bases; nucleotides outside the gene matches: 5. CDR3 length: 16 amino acids. Germline values: CDR1 SGHTA, CDR2 FQGNSA. The DNA of the CDR3 is TGTGCCAGCAGCTTAGCTAGCGGGGCCTCGTACAATGAGCAGTTCTTC. It translates to CASSLASGASYNEQFF.